This entry lists 4 T cell receptor beta chains sequenced from one sample in a study of blood T cells in healthy people across ages (dated by TCRdb to the mid-2010s). To prepare the library, 5' RACE was applied. Instrument used: Illumina HiSeq 2500. A second PCR of roughly 7 to 12 cycles was run with a J-beta primer mix and a sample-barcoded 5' primer. Clones were called with MiXCR by TCRdb after fastp trimmed the public reads at Q25, and only in-frame beta chains were retained. Each CDR3 protein gets just one entry, which takes the most common genes and DNA from the rows behind it. Recorded for this sample are around 800,000 distinct CDR3 sequences; under 30% of them occurred a single time. The ten largest clones capture roughly 3.1% of the sample. These data are also associated with another study on T cells of mothers and their children.

The sample taken for sequencing was blood. The receptors stem from a boy aged 5-17 years in good health.

The CDR3 bases are TGTGCCAGCAGCTTTAGCTGGGCCGAACTCTACAATGAGCAGTTCTTC. Translated: CASSFSWAELYNEQFF. The gene calls are TRBV5-5 and TRBJ2-1; unclear D gene. CDR1 is SGHKS, CDR2 YYEKEE, per germline (reference sequence). Trimming took 2 bases from V and 3 from J, leaving 15 bases between them. This CDR3 comprises 16 residues. The variable domain in full, with the rest retrieved from reference TRBV5-5 and TRBJ2-1, is DAGVTQSPTHLIKTRGQQVTLRCSPISGHKSVSWYQQVLGQGPQFIFQYYEKEERGRGNFPDRFSARQFPNYSSELNVNALLLGDSALYLCASSFSWAELYNEQFFGPGTRLTVL.

The chain has TRBV6-6 and TRBJ2-2; 7 nucleotides align to TRBD2. J was trimmed by 6 bases and V by 6 bases; bases with no gene match: 10. CDR1 is MNHNY, CDR2 SVGAGI, per germline (reference sequence). This CDR3 is 15 amino acids long. The CDR3 spells CASRKSEGRAGELFF. The CDR3, as DNA: TGTGCCAGCAGAAAATCAGAAGGGAGGGCCGGGGAGCTGTTTTTT.

The chain recombines TRBV5-1 with TRBJ2-7, with D possibly being TRBD2 (6 bases). Trimming removed 2 bases at V and 5 bases at J, with 14 bases between. The CDR3 has 14 residues. Germline V lookup: CDR1 SGHRS, CDR2 YFSETQ. For the CDR3, the DNA is TGCGCCAGCAGCTTTCGGGCCGGGAGAGACGAGCAGTACTTC. Its translation: CASSFRAGRDEQYF.

This clonotype was seen a single time. V is TRBV20-1 and J is TRBJ2-5, with D unclear. The J call may not be correct, given that the DNA end is closer to TRBJ2-7. The CDR3 is 14 amino acids. CDR1 DFQATT and CDR2 SNEGSKA come from the germline V gene (reference sequence). CDR3 coding DNA: TGCAGTGCTAGAGCCTCCGAAGAAACCTACGAGCAGTACTTC. This sequence encodes CSARASEETYEQYF.